This T cell receptor (beta chain) was observed in a study of blood T cell repertoires in COVID-19. Study information: The United States, Italy and Spain were the sources of the acute and convalescent COVID-19 samples. The cDNA or gDNA used as material had been derived from T cells, B-cell-depleted T cells, or PBMCs.

Per the germline V gene, CDR1 is SEHNR and CDR2 is FQNEAQ (reference sequence). The length of the CDR3 is 17 residues. After removal of 4 bases from V and 3 bases from J, the junction contained 14 bases not matched to a gene. Categorization into cohorts depended on clinical history that participants reported. The authors' processing: Amplification from reference gene primers served as the basis for estimated nucleated cell counts. TCRdb keeps only in-frame clones here, not all; method: immunoSEQ multiplex PCR. V and J calls and clone size are copied from that table; D and trimming were computed from the DNA. The table shows 200,000 to 250,000 clones, with about 85% occurring only once.

The V call is TRBV7-9, the J call TRBJ1-2, with 7 nucleotides matching TRBD1. The sample consisted of PBMCs or T cells enriched from blood (not recorded which). The clonotype originates from a woman aged 25 to 39 with acute COVID-19. CDR3 sequence reads: CASSSTADRRRYYGYTF. CDR3 nucleotide sequence: TGTGCCAGCAGCTCCACCGCGGACAGGAGAAGATACTATGGCTACACCTTC.